Below are 3 T cell receptor beta chains sequenced from a single sample in a study of blood T cell repertoires in COVID-19. Using immunoSEQ multiplex PCR, the repertoire was profiled, and TCRdb retains in-frame clones only, with some absent. The table shows 100,000 to 150,000 clones, with about 89% occurring only once. Sequenced: peripheral blood. The receptors shown here come from a man aged 60 to 75 with COVID-19, enrolled during active disease.

For the CDR3, the DNA is TGTGCCAGCAGTTTCCACCAACTCTATGGCTACACCTTC. Translated, it gives CASSFHQLYGYTF. The genes are TRBV12-3 or TRBV12-4 and TRBJ1-2; D gene uncertain. Trimming pared 3 bases from V and 4 bases from J, leaving 9 bases between. The CDR3 extends over 13 amino acids.

The chain has TRBV6-5 and TRBJ2-7; 8 bases map to TRBD1. V lost 5 bases and J lost 3; bases outside the gene matches: 6. Germline CDR1 MNHEY, CDR2 SVGAGI. This CDR3 comprises 14 residues. The CDR3 DNA sequence: TGTGCCAGCAGTCTAGACAGGGGTAACTACGAGCAGTACTTC. It specifies CASSLDRGNYEQYF.

The V gene is TRBV9, the J gene TRBJ1-2, with TRBD1 matching 12 bases. V dropped 1 base and J dropped 1; count of bases not matched to a gene: 11. The CDR3 is 19 amino acids. CDR1 is SGDLS, CDR2 YYNGEE, per germline. CDR3 in DNA: TGTGCCAGCAGCGTAAGAACCGGGACAGGGGGCGGTAGTAACTATGGCTACACCTTC. Translation gives CASSVRTGTGGGSNYGYTF.